Following are 10 T cell receptor beta chains from one sample sequenced in a study of cytomegalovirus exposure and HLA in healthy donors. PCR amplification relied on 60 Vbeta primers (plus 13 Jbeta primers). Assay used: immunoSEQ multiplex PCR; TCRdb lists only in-frame clones, some missing. Listed are some 67,000 clones; 1.5% to 2% falls within the top ten. The specimen was PBMCs. Receptors were obtained from a woman between 25 and 40 years old in good health and CMV-seronegative.

The chain recombines TRBV6-5 with TRBJ2-7; possible D gene TRBD1, 6 bases. V shed 4 bases and J shed 4 bases, with 14 bases lying between them. This CDR3 is built from 14 residues. CDR1 and CDR2 (germline): MNHEY, SVGAGI. The CDR3 region is CASSFQGKFYEQYF. The CDR3 DNA follows: TGTGCCAGCAGTTTTCAGGGGAAGTTTTACGAGCAGTACTTC.

This sequence joins TRBV7-9 and TRBJ2-1, with TRBD2 matching 8 bases. Trimming cost V 2 bases and J 9 bases; bases outside gene matches: 9. CDR3 size: 15 residues. In germline, CDR1 is SEHNR, CDR2 FQNEAQ (reference sequence). The CDR3 region has the DNA TGTGCCAGCAGCTTACAAGCGGGAGTCGTTGGTGAGCAGTTCTTC. Protein sequence: CASSLQAGVVGEQFF.

J is TRBJ2-7 and V is TRBV15; TRBD2 matches 7 bases. The ends lost 0 bases at V and 1 base at J; junction bases unmatched: 3. Germline assignment: CDR1 LNHNV and CDR2 YYDKDF (reference sequence). The CDR3 sequence is 15 residues long. This CDR3 reads CATSRDRGDSYEQYF. In nucleotides, the CDR3 is TGTGCCACCAGCAGAGATCGGGGGGATTCCTACGAGCAGTACTTC.

The gene calls are TRBV5-1 and TRBJ2-7; 7 bases line up with TRBD1. The V segment lost 4 bases and the J segment 6 bases; nucleotides outside the gene matches: 10. Germline V gene sequence: CDR1 SGHRS, CDR2 YFSETQ. This CDR3 spans 14 amino acids. The CDR3 spells CASSLTGYKGEQYF. CDR3 coding DNA: TGCGCCAGCAGCCTGACAGGGTATAAGGGCGAGCAGTACTTC.

The chain employs TRBV19 and TRBJ1-2, with D tentatively TRBD1 (6 bases). This CDR3 has 13 residues. V was trimmed by 3 bases and J by 14 bases, leaving 19 bases between them. Looked up from germline, CDR1 is LNHDA and CDR2 is SQIVND (reference sequence). CDR3 sequence reads: CASSMRAGDRETF. In DNA form, the CDR3 reads TGTGCCAGTAGTATGAGGGCAGGGGATAGGGAAACCTTC.

J is TRBJ1-5 and V is TRBV28, with D possibly being TRBD1 (6 bases). V lost 5 bases and J lost 5, with 16 bases in between. The CDR3 extends over 15 amino acids. Germline CDR1 MDHEN, CDR2 SYDVKM. CDR3: CASSPPETGHQPQHF. The CDR3 bases are TGTGCCAGCAGTCCCCCGGAGACAGGCCATCAGCCCCAGCATTTT.

The chain combines TRBV7-2 with TRBJ1-5; unclear D gene. Germline V gene data show CDR1 as SGHTA and CDR2 as FQGNSA. V lost 5 bases, J lost 3 bases, and 11 bases lay in between. The CDR3 length is 14 residues. CDR3 loop: CASSPGLPNQPQHF. CDR3 nucleotides: TGTGCCAGCAGCCCCGGACTCCCCAATCAGCCCCAGCATTTT. The full variable domain, in which reference TRBV7-2 and TRBJ1-5 provide the parts outside the CDR3, is GAGVSQSPSNKVTEKGKDVELRCDPISGHTALYWYRQSLGQGLEFLIYFQGNSAPDKSGLPSDRFSAERTGGSVSTLTIQRTQQEDSAVYLCASSPGLPNQPQHFGDGTRLSIL.

This chain joins TRBV13 and TRBJ2-6, with D maybe TRBD2 (6 bases). The CDR3 is made up of 18 amino acids. Per germline, CDR1 PRHDT and CDR2 FYEKMQ (reference sequence). V was clipped by 7 bases and J by 2 bases, with 21 bases between them. The CDR3 nucleotides read TGTGCCAGCACCTCTGGGACCGGGGGAAGAACTGGGGCCAACGTCCTGACTTTC. It is translated as CASTSGTGGRTGANVLTF.

The rearrangement joins TRBV6-1 to TRBJ1-4; D remains ambiguous. This CDR3 is built from 13 residues. Germline V gene lookup returns CDR1 MNHNS and CDR2 SASEGT. V gave up 7 bases and J gave up 12 bases, with 18 bases separating them. The CDR3 here is CASNLFSAGELFF. The DNA for the CDR3 is TGTGCCAGCAACCTGTTTTCCGCGGGTGAACTGTTTTTT.

The gene calls are TRBV27 and TRBJ2-1, with unresolved D. V lost 6 bases and J 7 bases, leaving 10 bases between the germline ends. Germline-derived CDR1 and CDR2 are MNHEY and SMNVEV (reference sequence). The CDR3 totals 12 residues. As DNA, the CDR3 is TGTGCCAGCAGCCTCTCTAAAAATGAGCAGTTCTTC. Its protein product is CASSLSKNEQFF.